This TCR beta chain was captured by sequencing in a study of blood T cell repertoires in COVID-19. Overall study context: Italy, Spain and the United States were the sources of the convalescent and acute COVID-19 samples.

The method was immunoSEQ multiplex PCR; TCRdb's version includes in-frame clones alone and lacks a portion of them. The repertoire holds about 240,000 clones, with 80% to 85% as singletons. Germline CDR1 is SGHNT and CDR2 is YYREEE (reference sequence). This CDR3 is built from 13 residues. The V segment lost 3 bases and the J segment 6 bases; nucleotides outside the gene matches: 4. The gene calls are TRBV5-4 and TRBJ2-3; 7 nucleotides match TRBD2. The receptor comes from a woman aged 60-75 years with active or convalescent COVID-19. The sequencing sample was made of peripheral blood. CDR3 coding DNA: TGTGCCAGCAGCTCAGCGGGGCGGGATACGCAGTATTTT. Translation gives CASSSAGRDTQYF.